The rows below give T cell receptor beta chains drawn from one sample of a study of yellow fever vaccine responses in identical twins. MiXCR was run by TCRdb on the RT-PCR reads, yielding one entry per CDR3 protein. The top ten clones hold about 1.8% of a sample with 15,000 or so distinct CDR3 sequences, roughly 80% of them seen once. The sequencing here drew on T cells from blood (PBMCs), unsorted or a sorted subset (not recorded which), taken before or after yellow fever vaccination (not recorded which). Receptor source: a woman under 30 who received the yellow fever vaccine. CDR3s include the opening cysteine and the closing phenylalanine or tryptophan. The order of the fields is D gene, J gene, V gene, clone size, CDR3 protein, CDR3 DNA. The D gene is left open where the match is weak. Size is stated for part of the rows, as once, few or many counts, or as a class when the clone is expanded.

D gene: -
J gene: TRBJ2-7
V gene: TRBV6-2/TRBV6-3
clone size: -
CDR3 protein: CASSYVTQEQYF
CDR3 DNA: TGTGCCAGCAGTTACGTGACTCAGGAGCAGTACTTC

D gene: -
J gene: TRBJ1-2
V gene: TRBV6-1
clone size: -
CDR3 protein: CASSPYRAAGGYTF
CDR3 DNA: TGTGCCAGCAGTCCCTACAGGGCTGCGGGAGGCTACACCTTC

D gene: -
J gene: TRBJ2-3
V gene: TRBV29-1
clone size: -
CDR3 protein: CSARYSTDTQYF
CDR3 DNA: TGCAGCGCCAGGTACAGCACAGATACGCAGTATTTT

D gene: -
J gene: TRBJ2-5
V gene: TRBV5-1
clone size: few
CDR3 protein: CASSPRGDQETQYF
CDR3 DNA: TGCGCCAGCAGCCCGAGGGGCGACCAAGAGACCCAGTACTTC

D gene: -
J gene: TRBJ1-1
V gene: TRBV29-1
clone size: -
CDR3 protein: CSVDLKNTEAFF
CDR3 DNA: TGCAGCGTTGATTTAAAAAACACTGAAGCTTTCTTT

D gene: -
J gene: TRBJ1-1
V gene: TRBV7-6
clone size: -
CDR3 protein: CASSTGTVNAEAFF
CDR3 DNA: TGTGCCAGCAGCACCGGGACCGTGAACGCTGAAGCTTTCTTT

D gene: -
J gene: TRBJ1-3
V gene: TRBV10-3
clone size: -
CDR3 protein: CAISESRGRIDSGNTIYF
CDR3 DNA: TGTGCCATCAGTGAGTCAAGGGGTCGTATAGACTCTGGAAACACCATATATTTT

D gene: TRBD1
J gene: TRBJ2-7
V gene: TRBV11-2
clone size: few
CDR3 protein: CASSLVGQAYEQYF
CDR3 DNA: TGTGCCAGCAGCTTAGTGGGACAGGCATACGAGCAGTACTTC

D gene: -
J gene: TRBJ2-7
V gene: TRBV5-1
clone size: -
CDR3 protein: CASSLAGDRSEQYF
CDR3 DNA: TGCGCCAGCAGCTTGGCTGGGGATCGTTCCGAGCAGTACTTC

D gene: -
J gene: TRBJ2-7
V gene: TRBV7-9
clone size: few
CDR3 protein: CASSFGPGENEQYF
CDR3 DNA: TGTGCCAGCAGCTTTGGCCCAGGGGAGAACGAGCAGTACTTC

D gene: -
J gene: TRBJ2-3
V gene: TRBV18
clone size: -
CDR3 protein: CASSRNQGPLRSELTDTQYF
CDR3 DNA: TGTGCCAGCTCACGCAATCAGGGGCCCCTTCGGAGCGAGCTAACAGATACGCAGTATTTT

D gene: -
J gene: TRBJ1-1
V gene: TRBV7-2
clone size: once
CDR3 protein: CASSADVGIPVAFF
CDR3 DNA: TGTGCCAGCAGCGCAGATGTGGGGATACCCGTAGCTTTCTTT

D gene: -
J gene: TRBJ2-3
V gene: TRBV10-2
clone size: once
CDR3 protein: CASSDGSKNTDTQYF
CDR3 DNA: TGCGCCAGCAGTGATGGGTCAAAAAACACAGATACGCAGTATTTT

D gene: -
J gene: TRBJ2-5
V gene: TRBV20-1
clone size: -
CDR3 protein: CSARRNQETQYF
CDR3 DNA: TGCAGTGCTAGACGGAACCAAGAGACCCAGTACTTC

D gene: -
J gene: TRBJ2-3
V gene: TRBV29-1
clone size: -
CDR3 protein: CSVTVAPSTDTQYF
CDR3 DNA: TGCAGCGTTACCGTCGCTCCTAGCACAGATACGCAGTATTTT

D gene: -
J gene: TRBJ2-2
V gene: TRBV7-2
clone size: -
CDR3 protein: CASSIRETGELFF
CDR3 DNA: TGTGCCAGCAGCATCAGGGAAACCGGGGAGCTGTTTTTT

D gene: -
J gene: TRBJ2-1
V gene: TRBV24-1
clone size: -
CDR3 protein: CATSDPDTYNEQFF
CDR3 DNA: TGTGCCACCAGTGACCCAGACACGTACAATGAGCAGTTCTTC

D gene: TRBD2
J gene: TRBJ2-1
V gene: TRBV15
clone size: -
CDR3 protein: CATQTGLGGNNEQFF
CDR3 DNA: TGTGCCACCCAGACCGGACTAGGAGGCAACAATGAGCAGTTCTTC

D gene: TRBD1
J gene: TRBJ2-7
V gene: TRBV11-3
clone size: -
CDR3 protein: CASSTSGTGAPEQYF
CDR3 DNA: TGTGCCAGCAGCACCTCCGGGACAGGGGCCCCCGAGCAGTACTTC

D gene: -
J gene: TRBJ1-5
V gene: TRBV20-1
clone size: -
CDR3 protein: CSAVLGRHSNQPQHF
CDR3 DNA: TGCAGTGCAGTCCTCGGGCGACATAGCAATCAGCCCCAGCATTTT

D gene: -
J gene: TRBJ2-1
V gene: TRBV19
clone size: once
CDR3 protein: CASSRTELGSYNEQFF
CDR3 DNA: TGTGCCAGTAGCCGGACAGAGCTGGGCTCCTACAATGAGCAGTTCTTC

D gene: TRBD1
J gene: TRBJ2-1
V gene: TRBV29-1
clone size: -
CDR3 protein: CSVGRDRVPNEQFF
CDR3 DNA: TGCAGCGTTGGTCGGGACAGGGTACCGAATGAGCAGTTCTTC

D gene: TRBD2
J gene: TRBJ2-3
V gene: TRBV2
clone size: -
CDR3 protein: CASSLKRGNTDTQYF
CDR3 DNA: TGTGCCAGCAGCCTGAAGCGGGGGAACACAGATACGCAGTATTTT

D gene: TRBD2
J gene: TRBJ2-1
V gene: TRBV2
clone size: few
CDR3 protein: CASSESGLAGYEQFF
CDR3 DNA: TGTGCCAGCAGTGAATCTGGACTAGCGGGGTATGAGCAGTTCTTC

D gene: TRBD1
J gene: TRBJ2-7
V gene: TRBV7-9
clone size: -
CDR3 protein: CASSLVGTATYEQYF
CDR3 DNA: TGTGCCAGCAGCTTAGTAGGGACAGCGACCTACGAGCAGTACTTC

D gene: -
J gene: TRBJ1-1
V gene: TRBV18
clone size: -
CDR3 protein: CASSPELNTEAFF
CDR3 DNA: TGTGCCAGCTCACCTGAACTGAACACTGAAGCTTTCTTT

D gene: -
J gene: TRBJ2-2
V gene: TRBV29-1
clone size: -
CDR3 protein: CSVAGESAGELFF
CDR3 DNA: TGCAGCGTGGCAGGGGAGTCGGCCGGGGAGCTGTTTTTT